This T cell receptor beta chain was obtained from a study of T cells after yellow fever vaccination. The overall study: Fractions of low cell number were prepared using SMART-Seq v4 Ultra Low Input.

Study observations and caveats: Abundant clonotypes from the bulk population could contaminate FACS-sorted repertoires.

TCRdb used MiXCR to reprocess the 5' RACE reads, holding one entry per CDR3 protein. The sample lists a few hundred thousand distinct CDR3 sequences, about 5.2% occurring once. There are 15 residues in the CDR3. Germline trimming cut 2 bases from V and 0 bases from J; bases unmatched to any gene: 4. The germline gives CDR1 SGHRS, CDR2 YFSETQ. Details on this clonotype: The antigen is undetermined.

This chain uses TRBV5-1 with TRBJ2-7; 8 bases line up with TRBD1. This receptor was identified in a man younger than 30 who received the YFV17D yellow fever vaccine. The sequenced sample was CD4+ T cells sorted from PBMCs, obtained on the day of the yellow fever booster vaccination. The CDR3 DNA follows: TGCGCCAGCAGCTTCCAGGGGGCCACCTCCTACGAGCAGTACTTC. Its translation: CASSFQGATSYEQYF.